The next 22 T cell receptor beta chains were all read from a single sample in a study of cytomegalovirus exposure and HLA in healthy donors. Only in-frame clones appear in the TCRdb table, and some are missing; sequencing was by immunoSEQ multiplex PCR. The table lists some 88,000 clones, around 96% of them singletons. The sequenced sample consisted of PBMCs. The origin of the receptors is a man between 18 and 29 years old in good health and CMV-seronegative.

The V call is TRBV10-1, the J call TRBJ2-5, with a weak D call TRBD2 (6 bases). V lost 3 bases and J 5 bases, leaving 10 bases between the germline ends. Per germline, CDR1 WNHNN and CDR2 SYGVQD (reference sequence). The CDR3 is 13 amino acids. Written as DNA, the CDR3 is TGCGCCAGCAGTGATGCGGGGCTTGAGACCCAGTACTTC. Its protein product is CASSDAGLETQYF.

The CDR3 loop reads CSVRETFNQPQHF. CDR3 in DNA: TGCAGCGTTCGAGAGACATTCAATCAGCCCCAGCATTTT. The chain couples TRBV29-1 to TRBJ1-5; D ambiguous. The CDR3 is made up of 13 amino acids. Germline assignment: CDR1 SQVTM and CDR2 ANQGSEA. Between the trimmed V and J ends, which lost 5 bases and 3 bases, there was a span of 11 bases.

This CDR3 is CASSVSGRYQETQYF. CDR3 sequence (DNA): TGTGCCAGCAGCGTTAGCGGGAGGTACCAAGAGACCCAGTACTTC. The J gene is TRBJ2-5, the V gene TRBV7-9; 10 bases fit TRBD2. CDR3 length equals 15 residues. In germline, CDR1 is SEHNR, CDR2 FQNEAQ (reference sequence). Trimming removed 5 bases from V and 0 bases from J; junction bases left unmatched: 3.

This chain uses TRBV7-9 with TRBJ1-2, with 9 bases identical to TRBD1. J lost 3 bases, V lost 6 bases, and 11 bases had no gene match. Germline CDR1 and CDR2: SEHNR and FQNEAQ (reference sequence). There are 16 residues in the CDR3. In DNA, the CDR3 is TGTGCCAGCAGTTCACCCCGGGACAGGGTGGACTATGGCTACACCTTC. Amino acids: CASSSPRDRVDYGYTF.

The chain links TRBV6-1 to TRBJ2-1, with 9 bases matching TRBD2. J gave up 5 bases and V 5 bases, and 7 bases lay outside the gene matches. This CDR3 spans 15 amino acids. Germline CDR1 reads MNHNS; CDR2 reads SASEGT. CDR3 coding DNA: TGTGCCAGCAGTTTCGGGACTAGCCCTAACAATGAGCAGTTCTTC. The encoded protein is CASSFGTSPNNEQFF.

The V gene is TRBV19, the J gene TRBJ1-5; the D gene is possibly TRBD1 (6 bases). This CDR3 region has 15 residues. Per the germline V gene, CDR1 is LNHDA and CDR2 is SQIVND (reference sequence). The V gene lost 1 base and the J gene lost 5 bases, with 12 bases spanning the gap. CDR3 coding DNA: TGTGCCAGTAGTATAGCGGGGGGCGCGTATCAGCCCCAGCATTTT. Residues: CASSIAGGAYQPQHF.

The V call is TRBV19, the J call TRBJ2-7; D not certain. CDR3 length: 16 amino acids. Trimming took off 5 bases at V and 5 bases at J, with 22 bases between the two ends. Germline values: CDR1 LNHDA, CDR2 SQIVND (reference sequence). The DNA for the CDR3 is TGTGCCAGTAGTCCACGGTCCGGAGCGCTCAGTCACGAGCAGTACGTC. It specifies CASSPRSGALSHEQYV.

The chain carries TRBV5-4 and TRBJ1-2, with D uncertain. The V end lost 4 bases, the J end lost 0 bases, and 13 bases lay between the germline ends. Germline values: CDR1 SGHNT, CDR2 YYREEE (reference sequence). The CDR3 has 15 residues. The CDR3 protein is CASSLSEGANYGYTF. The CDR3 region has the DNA TGTGCCAGCAGCCTCTCCGAGGGAGCTAACTATGGCTACACCTTC.

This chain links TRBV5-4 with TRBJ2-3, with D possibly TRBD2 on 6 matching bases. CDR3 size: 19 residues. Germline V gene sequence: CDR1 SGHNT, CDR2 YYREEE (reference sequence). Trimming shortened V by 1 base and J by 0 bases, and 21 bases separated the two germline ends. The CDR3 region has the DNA TGTGCCAGCAGCTTGTCTGGACTAAAGGGACGGATTAGCACAGATACGCAGTATTTT. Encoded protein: CASSLSGLKGRISTDTQYF.

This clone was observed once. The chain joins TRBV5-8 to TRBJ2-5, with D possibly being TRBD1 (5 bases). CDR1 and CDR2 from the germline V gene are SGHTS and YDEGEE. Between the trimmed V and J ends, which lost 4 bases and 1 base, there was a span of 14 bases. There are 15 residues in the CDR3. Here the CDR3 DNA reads TGTGCCAGCAGCCCTCTCCTCAGGGCCCAAGAGACCCAGTACTTC. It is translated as CASSPLLRAQETQYF. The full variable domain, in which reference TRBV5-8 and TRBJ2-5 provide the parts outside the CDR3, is EAGVTQSPTHLIKTRGQQATLRCSPISGHTSVYWYQQALGLGLQFLLWYDEGEERNRGNFPPRFSGRQFPNYSSELNVNALELEDSALYLCASSPLLRAQETQYFGPGTRLLVL.

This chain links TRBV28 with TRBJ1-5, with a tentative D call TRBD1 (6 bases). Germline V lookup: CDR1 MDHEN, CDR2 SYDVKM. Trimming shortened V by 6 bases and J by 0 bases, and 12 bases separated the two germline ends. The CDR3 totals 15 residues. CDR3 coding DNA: TGTGCCAGCAGCGGAGGACAGTATAGCAATCAGCCCCAGCATTTT. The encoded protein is CASSGGQYSNQPQHF.

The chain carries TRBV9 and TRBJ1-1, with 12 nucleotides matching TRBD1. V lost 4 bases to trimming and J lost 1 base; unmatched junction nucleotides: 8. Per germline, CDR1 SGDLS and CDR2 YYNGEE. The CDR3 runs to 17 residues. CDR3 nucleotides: TGTGCCAGCAGCAAGCGGGACAGGGGGCGAGAGAACACTGAAGCTTTCTTT. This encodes CASSKRDRGRENTEAFF.

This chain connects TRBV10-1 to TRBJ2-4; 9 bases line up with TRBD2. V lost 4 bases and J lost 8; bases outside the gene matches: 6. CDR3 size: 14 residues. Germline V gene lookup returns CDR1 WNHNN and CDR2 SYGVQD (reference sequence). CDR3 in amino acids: CASSAGLARDIQYF. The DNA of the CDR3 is TGCGCCAGCAGTGCCGGACTAGCGAGGGACATTCAGTACTTC.

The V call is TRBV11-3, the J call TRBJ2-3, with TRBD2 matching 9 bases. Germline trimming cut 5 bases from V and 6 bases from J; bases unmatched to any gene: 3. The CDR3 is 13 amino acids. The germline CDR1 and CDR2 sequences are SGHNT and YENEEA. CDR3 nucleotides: TGTGCCAGCAGCCGACTAGCGGTTGATACGCAGTATTTT. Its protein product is CASSRLAVDTQYF.

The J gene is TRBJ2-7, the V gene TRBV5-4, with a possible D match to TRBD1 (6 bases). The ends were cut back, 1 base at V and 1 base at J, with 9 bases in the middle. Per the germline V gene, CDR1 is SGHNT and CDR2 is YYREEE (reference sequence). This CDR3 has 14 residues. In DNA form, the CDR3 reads TGTGCCAGCAGCTTGAAGGGGGTTTCCTACGAGCAGTACTTC. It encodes CASSLKGVSYEQYF.

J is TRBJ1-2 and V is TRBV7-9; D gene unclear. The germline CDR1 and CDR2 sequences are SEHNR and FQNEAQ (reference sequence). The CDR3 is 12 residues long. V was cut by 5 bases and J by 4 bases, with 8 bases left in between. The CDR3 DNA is TGTGCCAGCAGCCGCGGAGTCTATGGCTACACCTTC. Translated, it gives CASSRGVYGYTF.

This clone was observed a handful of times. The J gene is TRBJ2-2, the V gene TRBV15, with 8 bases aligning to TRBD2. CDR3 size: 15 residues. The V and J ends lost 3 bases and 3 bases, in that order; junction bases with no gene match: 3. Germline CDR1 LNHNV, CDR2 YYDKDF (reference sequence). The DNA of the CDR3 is TGTGCCACCAGCAGCGGGACTAGTGACACCGGGGAGCTGTTTTTT. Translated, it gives CATSSGTSDTGELFF.

In DNA, the CDR3 is TGTGCCAGCAGCCAGGGGGCCTGGCGCGGGGGGCCAGATACGCAGTATTTT. Translating it yields CASSQGAWRGGPDTQYF. The rearrangement links TRBV4-2 to TRBJ2-3; 8 nucleotides align to TRBD2. J was trimmed by 4 bases and V by 3 bases; bases with no gene match: 12. The germline V gene encodes CDR1 LGHNA and CDR2 YNFKEQ. The CDR3 is 17 amino acids.

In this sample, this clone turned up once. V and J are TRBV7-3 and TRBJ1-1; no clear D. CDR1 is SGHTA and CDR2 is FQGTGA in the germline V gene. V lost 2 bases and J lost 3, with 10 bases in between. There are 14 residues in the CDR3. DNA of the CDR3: TGTGCCAGCAGCTTAGGGTCCAGGTACACTGAAGCTTTCTTT. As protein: CASSLGSRYTEAFF.

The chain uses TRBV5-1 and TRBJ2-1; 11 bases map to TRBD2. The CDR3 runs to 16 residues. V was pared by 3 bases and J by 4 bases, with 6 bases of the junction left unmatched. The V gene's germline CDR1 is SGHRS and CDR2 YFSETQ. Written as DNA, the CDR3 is TGCGCCAGCAGCTGGACCGGGACTAGCGGTTACAATGAGCAGTTCTTC. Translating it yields CASSWTGTSGYNEQFF. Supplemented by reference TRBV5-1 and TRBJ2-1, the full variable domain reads KAGVTQTPRYLIKTRGQQVTLSCSPISGHRSVSWYQQTPGQGLQFLFEYFSETQRNKGNFPGRFSGRQFSNSRSEMNVSTLELGDSALYLCASSWTGTSGYNEQFFGPGTRLTVL.

As DNA, the CDR3 is TGTGCCAGCAGCAGGATAGACAGGGATGCAGATACGCAGTATTTT. Translating gives CASSRIDRDADTQYF. The chain employs TRBV28 and TRBJ2-3; TRBD1 matches at 7 bases. Trimming at V came to 6 bases and at J to 4 bases, leaving 10 bases not matched to a gene. The CDR3 spans 15 residues. The germline V gene has CDR1 MDHEN and CDR2 SYDVKM.

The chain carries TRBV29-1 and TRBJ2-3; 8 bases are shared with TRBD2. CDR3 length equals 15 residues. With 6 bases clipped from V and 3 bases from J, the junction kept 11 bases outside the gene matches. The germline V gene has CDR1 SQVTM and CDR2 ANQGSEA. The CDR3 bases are TGCAGCGTCCTCACCTATAGCGGGACTACAGATACGCAGTATTTT. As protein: CSVLTYSGTTDTQYF.